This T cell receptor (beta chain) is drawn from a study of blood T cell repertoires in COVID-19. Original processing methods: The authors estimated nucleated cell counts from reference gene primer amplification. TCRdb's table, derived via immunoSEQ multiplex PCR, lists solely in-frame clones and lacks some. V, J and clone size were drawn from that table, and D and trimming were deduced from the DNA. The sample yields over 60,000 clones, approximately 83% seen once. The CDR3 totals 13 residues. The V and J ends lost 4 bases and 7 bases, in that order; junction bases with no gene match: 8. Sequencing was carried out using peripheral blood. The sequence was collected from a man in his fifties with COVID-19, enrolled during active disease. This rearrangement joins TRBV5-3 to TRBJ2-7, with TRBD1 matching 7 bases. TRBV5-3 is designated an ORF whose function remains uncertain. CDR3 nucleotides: TGTGCCAGAAGCAGCGACAGGGAACAGGAGCAGTACTTC. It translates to CARSSDREQEQYF.